What follows are 25 T cell receptor beta chains derived from one specimen sequenced in a study of T cells in women clearing cervical HPV infection. TCRdb's table, derived via immunoSEQ multiplex PCR, lists solely in-frame clones and lacks some. This repertoire includes fewer than 35,000 clones. Sequencing was carried out using blood buffy coat. Receptors originate from a woman between 18 and 69 years old with a cervical HPV16 infection that either progressed to CIN3+ or cleared (not recorded which).

Incomplete CDR3 DNA: TGTGCCAGCAGCCCTCTAGCGGGAGGGGATAGCAGGTACGAG. This encodes CASSPLAGGDSRYE. The entire CDR3 protein reads CASSPLAGGDSRYEQYF. V and J are TRBV7-6 and TRBJ2-7; 12 nucleotides line up with TRBD2. The CDR3 goes on 3 residues after the read ends, and that part is filled in from the germline J gene. Trimming took 5 bases from V and 4 from J; bases not matched to a gene: 12. This CDR3 has 17 amino acids. Germline assignment: CDR1 SGHVS and CDR2 FNYEAQ.

A remark on this clone: This CDR3 is also generated by other DNA sequences in the sample. The CDR3 sequence: CASSLGQGNYGQYF. CDR3 bases read: TGTGCCAGCAGCCTGGGACAGGGGAACTATGGT. V and J are TRBV7-9 and TRBJ2-4; 10 positions match TRBD1. The read ends 3 residues early relative to the CDR3; the germline J gene fills the gap. The CDR3 is 14 residues long. Looked up from germline, CDR1 is SEHNR and CDR2 is FQNEAQ (reference sequence).

Concerning this clone itself: The CDR3 end falls 3 residues outside the read, so it is completed with the germline J gene. The chain combines TRBV6-2 or TRBV6-3 with TRBJ2-3; 7 bases map to TRBD1. The length of the CDR3 is 15 residues. Germline CDR1 and CDR2: MNHEY and SVGEGT. The CDR3 bases that were read are TGTGCCAGCAGGCACAGGGGAATGAGCAATCAGCCG. This gives the protein CASRHRGMSNQP. The complete CDR3 sequence is CASRHRGMSNQPQYF.

As to this clone: From the germline J gene comes the end of the CDR3, since the read stops 3 residues before it. This sequence joins TRBV6-2 or TRBV6-3 and TRBJ2-7; TRBD1 agrees at 7 bases. This CDR3 has 15 amino acids. Germline lookup yields CDR1 MNHEY and CDR2 SVGEGT. V dropped 4 bases and J dropped 4; count of bases not matched to a gene: 10. CDR3 loop: CASSSTGVDRYEQYF. The part of the CDR3 DNA that was read is TGTGCCAGCAGTTCTACAGGGGTTGATAGATACGAG.

As to this clone: One end of the junction does not line up with germline, which may come from a read error. The observed sequence ends 3 residues before the CDR3 terminus, with the missing tail filled in from the germline J gene. This chain uses TRBV7-7 with TRBJ2-1; 8 nucleotides agree with TRBD1. CDR1 and CDR2 from the germline V gene are SSHAT and FNYEAQ (reference sequence). CDR3 length: 13 amino acids. The CDR3 bases that were read are TGTGCTAGCAGCCACGACAGGGGTAATGAG. Its protein product is CASSHDRGNE. The entire CDR3 sequence reads CASSHDRGNEQFF. Variable domain in full (rest from reference TRBV7-7 and TRBJ2-1): GAGVSQSPRYKVTKRGQDVTLRCDPISSHATLYWYQQALGQGPEFLTYFNYEAQPDKSGLPSDRFSAERPEGSISTLTIQRTEQRDSAMYRCASSHDRGNEQFFGPGTRLTVL.

Turning to this clone: One end of the junction fails to match germline, which may point to a read error. Sequencing ends 3 residues short of the CDR3 end; the germline J gene provides the rest. This CDR3 is also generated by other DNA sequences in the sample. The rearrangement uses TRBV7-7 and TRBJ1-3; 8 bases are a match to TRBD1. CDR3 length: 17 residues. Germline CDR1 is SSHAT and CDR2 is FNYEAQ (reference sequence). The CDR3 DNA, read in part, is TGTGCTAGCAGCTTCCCCGGACAGGGCGGCTCTGGAAACACA. As protein: CASSFPGQGGSGNT. The CDR3 in its entirety is CASSFPGQGGSGNTIYF.

With respect to this clone: The CDR3 goes on 3 residues after the read ends, and that part is filled in from the germline J gene. The genes are TRBV19 and TRBJ1-1; no clear D gene. Germline CDR1 is LNHDA and CDR2 is SQIVND (reference sequence). The CDR3 totals 14 residues. Between the trimmed V and J ends, which lost 3 bases and 0 bases, there was a span of 8 bases. CDR3 loop: CASSIDTMNTEAFF. The CDR3 DNA, read in part, is TGTGCCAGTAGTATCGACACCATGAACACTGAA.

The CDR3 reads CASSLGQGLYEQYF. The part of the CDR3 DNA that was read is TGCGCCAGCAGCTTGGGACAGGGGCTGTACGAG. J is TRBJ2-7 and V is TRBV5-1; TRBD1 matches at 8 bases. The read stops 3 residues short of the end of the CDR3; the missing end is completed from the germline J gene. The CDR3 spans 14 residues. The junction had 3 bases not matched to a gene; V was cut back by 0 bases and J by 4 bases. Germline V gene data show CDR1 as SGHRS and CDR2 as YFSETQ.

Turning to this clone: The CDR3 goes on 3 residues after the read ends, and that part is filled in from the germline J gene. The chain recombines TRBV7-2 with TRBJ2-7; a possible D gene is TRBD1 (7 bases). Germline V gene data show CDR1 as SGHTA and CDR2 as FQGNSA. With 6 bases removed from V and 3 bases from J, the gap between germline ends came to 15 bases. CDR3 length: 14 residues. CDR3 residues: CASRPGGTFYEQYF. The sequenced part of the CDR3 DNA is TGTGCCAGCAGACCAGGGGGGACTTTCTACGAG.

Comments on this clone: The CDR3 end falls 3 residues outside the read, so it is completed with the germline J gene. The genes are TRBV7-3 and TRBJ2-1; 9 nucleotides agree with TRBD2. Trimming cost V 5 bases and J 7 bases; bases outside gene matches: 15. This CDR3 comprises 17 residues. Germline lookup yields CDR1 SGHTA and CDR2 FQGTGA. The CDR3 DNA, read in part, is TGTGCCAGCAGCCCTATTCGTGGCGGGGGGGCTTGGAATGAG. Translation gives CASSPIRGGGAWNE. The full CDR3 reads CASSPIRGGGAWNEQFF.

CDR3 protein: CASSLQAGGSTDTQYF. The CDR3 DNA, read in part, is TGCGCCAGCAGCTTGCAGGCAGGGGGTAGCACAGATACG. This chain connects TRBV5-1 to TRBJ2-3, with TRBD1 matching over 7 bases. The missing CDR3 end, 3 residues past where the read stops, is filled in from the germline J gene. J gave up 0 bases and V 1 base, and 5 bases lay outside the gene matches. The CDR3 covers 16 residues. Germline V gene lookup returns CDR1 SGHRS and CDR2 YFSETQ.

The CDR3 protein is CAWSAHLITGTGGTDTYTF. Incomplete CDR3 DNA: TGTGCCTGGAGTGCCCACCTTATAACGGGGACAGGGGGGACAGATACC. This rearrangement joins TRBV30 to TRBJ1-2; TRBD1 matches 11 bases. The read comes to an end 3 residues before the CDR3 does, leaving the germline J gene to fill in the end. This CDR3 region has 19 residues. Per the germline V gene, CDR1 is GTSNPN and CDR2 is SVGIG (reference sequence).

As to this clone: The read finishes 3 residues shy of the CDR3 end, and the germline J gene is used to complete it. This sequence joins TRBV12-3 or TRBV12-4 and TRBJ2-7; D remains unclear. The CDR3 covers 13 residues. V was cut by 5 bases and J by 3 bases, with 11 bases left in between. CDR3 DNA, as far as it was read: TGTGCCAGCAGTAATCGAGGTAACTACGAG. Protein: CASSNRGNYE. The whole CDR3 protein is CASSNRGNYEQYF.

Concerning this clone itself: From the germline J gene comes the end of the CDR3, since the read stops 3 residues before it. The chain couples TRBV5-1 to TRBJ2-3; 7 bases align to TRBD2. Germline CDR1 is SGHRS and CDR2 is YFSETQ. After removal of 4 bases from V and 4 bases from J, the junction contained 9 bases not matched to a gene. The CDR3 spans 15 residues. CDR3 loop: CASSRGVVHADTQYF. The CDR3 DNA, read in part, is TGCGCCAGCAGCCGGGGGGTTGTTCATGCAGATACG.

On this clone: The read stops 3 residues short of the end of the CDR3; the missing end is completed from the germline J gene. The chain is built from TRBV5-1 and TRBJ1-5; D remains unclear. The CDR3 totals 15 residues. Germline V lookup: CDR1 SGHRS, CDR2 YFSETQ. Trimming shortened V by 0 bases and J by 1 base, and 8 bases separated the two germline ends. The CDR3 loop is CASSLEGLSNQPQHF. The CDR3 bases that were read are TGCGCCAGCAGCTTGGAAGGGCTCAGCAATCAGCCC.

Partial CDR3 DNA: TGTGCCTGGAGTGTACAGAGTACCCCCTACAATGAG. It yields the protein CAWSVQSTPYNE. The CDR3 in full is CAWSVQSTPYNEQFF. This chain uses TRBV30 with TRBJ2-1, with D hard to call. Read data end 3 residues before the CDR3 end; the end is taken from the germline J gene. The germline CDR1 and CDR2 sequences are GTSNPN and SVGIG (reference sequence). The V end was cut by 0 bases, the J end by 2 bases, with 11 bases between. This CDR3 comprises 15 residues.

In the case of this clone: The missing CDR3 end, 3 residues past where the read stops, is filled in from the germline J gene. The genes are TRBV2 and TRBJ2-3; 7 bases agree with TRBD1. Germline V gene lookup returns CDR1 SNHLY and CDR2 FYNNEI. The CDR3 has 15 residues. The sequenced part of the CDR3 DNA is TGTGCCAGCAGTGGACAGGGATTAGGCAATCAGCCG. Protein product: CASSGQGLGNQP. The whole CDR3 region reads CASSGQGLGNQPQYF.

As to this clone: Sequencing ends 3 residues short of the CDR3 end; the germline J gene provides the rest. The chain combines TRBV5-6 with TRBJ2-7; 9 bases map to TRBD1. The CDR3 contains 14 residues. The V gene's germline CDR1 is SGHDT and CDR2 YYEEEE. With 0 bases clipped from V and 5 bases from J, the junction kept 3 bases outside the gene matches. CDR3 bases read: TGTGCCAGCAGCTTGGGTACAGGGGGCGACGAG. Protein: CASSLGTGGDE. The CDR3 reads in full as CASSLGTGGDEQYF. The whole variable domain, filled in from reference TRBV5-6 and TRBJ2-7, reads DAGVTQSPTHLIKTRGQQVTLRCSPKSGHDTVSWYQQALGQGPQFIFQYYEEEERQRGNFPDRFSGHQFPNYSSELNVNALLLGDSALYLCASSLGTGGDEQYFGPGTRLTVT.

A word on this clone: The read terminates 3 residues ahead of where the CDR3 ends, so the germline J gene completes it. The chain recombines TRBV5-5 with TRBJ2-7; 9 bases are a match to TRBD1. After removal of 5 bases from V and 2 bases from J, the junction contained 5 bases not matched to a gene. This CDR3 has 14 residues. Germline CDR1 reads SGHKS; CDR2 reads YYEKEE (reference sequence). CDR3 DNA, as far as it was read: TGTGCCAGCAGAAGACAGGGGGGAACCTACGAG. Encoded protein: CASRRQGGTYE. The CDR3 in full is CASRRQGGTYEQYF.

Worth noting for this clone: The CDR3 is cut off 3 residues early in the read; its end comes from the germline J gene. The rearrangement links TRBV5-6 to TRBJ2-4; 7 bases match TRBD1. Germline CDR1 is SGHDT and CDR2 is YYEEEE. This CDR3 has 13 amino acids. The sequenced part of the CDR3 DNA is TGTGCCAGCAGCCCGACAGGGACCTATGGT. Translated, it gives CASSPTGTYG. The CDR3 as a whole reads CASSPTGTYGQYF.

A note on this clone: The sequenced fragment ends 3 residues before the CDR3 boundary, so the rest is inferred from the germline J gene. The V and J genes are TRBV7-9 and TRBJ1-1; 10 nucleotides line up with TRBD1. Germline V gene lookup returns CDR1 SEHNR and CDR2 FQNEAQ (reference sequence). The CDR3 runs to 15 residues. The V and J ends lost 5 bases and 1 base, in that order; junction bases with no gene match: 4. CDR3 residues: CASSDRQGANTEAFF. Partial CDR3 DNA: TGTGCCAGCAGCGACAGACAGGGGGCGAACACTGAA.

Points on this clone: The read gets to within 3 residues of the CDR3 end, and the germline J gene fills in the rest. The chain has TRBV2 and TRBJ2-2; 9 positions match TRBD1. Germline lookup yields CDR1 SNHLY and CDR2 FYNNEI. The CDR3 contains 14 residues. This chain's CDR3 is CASSRGQGNEKLFF. The sequenced CDR3 bases are TGTGCCAGCAGTAGGGGACAGGGTAATGAAAAG. Full variable domain (remainder filled in from reference TRBV2 and TRBJ2-2): EPEVTQTPSHQVTQMGQEVILRCVPISNHLYFYWYRQILGQKVEFLVSFYNNEISEKSEIFDDQFSVERPDGSNFTLKIRSTKLEDSAMYFCASSRGQGNEKLFFGEGSRLTVL.

Points on this clone: The read finishes 3 residues shy of the CDR3 end, and the germline J gene is used to complete it. The chain joins TRBV6-2 or TRBV6-3 to TRBJ2-2; D call uncertain. This CDR3 is built from 16 residues. Germline V gene sequence: CDR1 MNHEY, CDR2 SVGEGT. The CDR3 loop reads CATYPDQKGHNSPLFF. The sequenced part of the CDR3 DNA is TGTGCCACCTACCCTGATCAAAAGGGCCATAATTCACCG.

As for this clone: The missing CDR3 end, 3 residues past where the read stops, is filled in from the germline J gene. V and J are TRBV5-6 and TRBJ2-7; D unclear. The CDR3 runs 13 residues. Germline CDR1 is SGHDT and CDR2 is YYEEEE. Trimming shortened V by 0 bases and J by 6 bases, and 10 bases separated the two germline ends. The CDR3 spells CASSLGAEGEQYF. Partial CDR3 DNA: TGTGCCAGCAGCTTGGGGGCAGAAGGCGAG.

As to this clone: The read ends 3 residues early relative to the CDR3; the germline J gene fills the gap. The V and J genes are TRBV28 and TRBJ2-3; a possible D gene is TRBD1 (6 bases). The CDR3 sequence is 14 residues long. The germline V and J ends were trimmed by 3 bases and 5 bases, with 12 bases remaining between them. Per the germline V gene, CDR1 is MDHEN and CDR2 is SYDVKM. CDR3 sequence: CASSLDRLKDTQYF. The covered CDR3 bases are TGTGCCAGCAGTTTGGACAGACTAAAAGATACG. Variable domain in full (rest from reference TRBV28 and TRBJ2-3): DVKVTQSSRYLVKRTGEKVFLECVQDMDHENMFWYRQDPGLGLRLIYFSYDVKMKEKGDIPEGYSVSREKKERFSLILESASTNQTSMYLCASSLDRLKDTQYFGPGTRLTVL.